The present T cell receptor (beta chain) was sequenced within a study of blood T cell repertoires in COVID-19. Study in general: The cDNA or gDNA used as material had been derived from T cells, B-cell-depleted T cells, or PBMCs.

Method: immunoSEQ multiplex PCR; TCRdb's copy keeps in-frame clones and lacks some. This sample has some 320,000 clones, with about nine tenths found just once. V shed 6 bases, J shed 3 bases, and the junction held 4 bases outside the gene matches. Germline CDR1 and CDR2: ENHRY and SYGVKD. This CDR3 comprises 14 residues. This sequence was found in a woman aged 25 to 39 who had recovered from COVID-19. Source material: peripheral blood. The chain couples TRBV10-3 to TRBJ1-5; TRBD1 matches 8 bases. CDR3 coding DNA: TGTGCCATCAGGAAGGACAGGGACAATCAGCCCCAGCATTTT. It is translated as CAIRKDRDNQPQHF.